Each of the 12 T cell receptor beta chains below was sequenced from the same sample in a study of cytomegalovirus exposure and HLA in healthy donors. In the PCR, 60 Vbeta and 13 Jbeta primers were used. Assay: immunoSEQ multiplex PCR; the TCRdb copy retains only in-frame clones and omits some. This table lists about 51,000 clones. The sequenced material came from PBMCs. Receptors originate from a female donor in good health and CMV-seronegative.

V gene TRBV4-2 combines with J gene TRBJ1-5; 7 nucleotides agree with TRBD1. The ends lost 4 bases at V and 5 bases at J; junction bases unmatched: 5. The length of the CDR3 is 14 residues. Germline CDR1 reads LGHNA; CDR2 reads YNFKEQ. CDR3 DNA: TGTGCCAGCAGCCTCGGGGACAGCCATCAGCCCCAGCATTTT. It yields the protein CASSLGDSHQPQHF.

The chain uses TRBV6-1 and TRBJ2-3; 10 nucleotides align to TRBD2. From germline, CDR1 is MNHNS and CDR2 SASEGT. The CDR3 contains 14 residues. V shed 6 bases, J shed 3 bases, and the junction held 3 bases outside the gene matches. For the CDR3, the DNA is TGTGCCAGCAGGGGGACTAGCGAGACAGATACGCAGTATTTT. Its translation: CASRGTSETDTQYF.

V and J are TRBV19 and TRBJ1-1, with TRBD1 identical over 10 bases. Trimming took 6 bases from V and 5 from J; bases not matched to a gene: 6. The CDR3 spans 14 residues. Germline CDR1 is LNHDA and CDR2 is SQIVND (reference sequence). CDR3 in amino acids: CASSPGTGETEAFF. The DNA of the CDR3 is TGTGCCAGTAGCCCGGGGACAGGGGAAACTGAAGCTTTCTTT.

The chain links TRBV11-2 to TRBJ2-7; tentatively, D is TRBD2 (6 bases). The CDR3 length is 13 residues. Trimming stripped 1 base from V and 6 bases from J, with 10 bases between. Germline assignment: CDR1 SGHAT and CDR2 FQNNGV. The CDR3 loop is CASSLVGGTEQYF. The CDR3 DNA reads TGTGCCAGCAGCTTAGTTGGAGGGACCGAGCAGTACTTC. The full variable domain, rest sourced from reference TRBV11-2 and TRBJ2-7, is EAGVAQSPRYKIIEKRQSVAFWCNPISGHATLYWYQQILGQGPKLLIQFQNNGVVDDSQLPKDRFSAERLKGVDSTLKIQPAKLEDSAVYLCASSLVGGTEQYFGPGTRLTVT.

The chain's CDR3 is CASSIVGQTGELFF. The CDR3, as DNA: TGTGCCAGTAGTATAGTGGGGCAGACCGGGGAGCTGTTTTTT. The chain recombines TRBV19 with TRBJ2-2; TRBD1 is a possible D gene (5 bases). Per germline, CDR1 LNHDA and CDR2 SQIVND (reference sequence). The ends were cut back, 1 base at V and 5 bases at J, with 8 bases in the middle. The CDR3 extends over 14 amino acids.

The chain recombines TRBV9 with TRBJ1-2, with a possible D match to TRBD1 (6 bases). This CDR3 region has 15 residues. Trimming removed 3 bases at V and 1 base at J, with 13 bases between. CDR1 is SGDLS, CDR2 YYNGEE, per germline. CDR3: CASSARGGLNYGYTF. CDR3 DNA: TGTGCCAGCAGCGCCCGGGGGGGGCTTAACTATGGCTACACCTTC.

V usage is TRBV5-1 and J usage is TRBJ1-5; D gene uncertain. The CDR3 runs 13 residues. Trimming took 3 bases from V and 6 from J, leaving 10 bases between them. Germline V gene sequence: CDR1 SGHRS, CDR2 YFSETQ. The CDR3 bases are TGCGCCAGCAGCTGGGAGCCCGGTCAGCCCCAGCATTTT. Amino acid sequence: CASSWEPGQPQHF. The full variable domain, rest sourced from reference TRBV5-1 and TRBJ1-5, is KAGVTQTPRYLIKTRGQQVTLSCSPISGHRSVSWYQQTPGQGLQFLFEYFSETQRNKGNFPGRFSGRQFSNSRSEMNVSTLELGDSALYLCASSWEPGQPQHFGDGTRLSIL.

The chain links TRBV7-9 to TRBJ2-7; no clear D. Germline CDR1 and CDR2: SEHNR and FQNEAQ (reference sequence). V gave up 0 bases and J gave up 0 bases, with 6 bases separating them. CDR3 size: 14 residues. The CDR3 reads CASSLAQNSYEQYF. CDR3 in DNA: TGTGCCAGCAGCTTAGCCCAGAACTCCTACGAGCAGTACTTC.

The V gene is TRBV1, the J gene TRBJ1-2. TRBV1 counts as a pseudogene. This CDR3 region has 17 residues. In DNA, the CDR3 is TGCACCAGCAGCCAAGATACGACGCCCCTTCGGGACTATGGCTACACCTTC. This codes for CTSSQDTTPLRDYGYTF.

The chain's CDR3 is CASSYQDREAFF. CDR3 DNA sequence: TGTGCCAGCAGCTACCAGGACAGGGAAGCTTTCTTT. The chain carries TRBV5-5 and TRBJ1-1, with 7 bases aligning to TRBD1. CDR1 is SGHKS, CDR2 YYEKEE, per germline (reference sequence). V trimming: 3 bases; J trimming: 8 bases; junction bases outside the gene matches: 4. The CDR3 length is 12 residues.

CDR3 coding DNA: TGTGCCAGCAGCCTTACGGGACACTCTAACTATGGCTACACCTTC. It translates to CASSLTGHSNYGYTF. The chain recombines TRBV2 with TRBJ1-2; a weak D match, TRBD1 (6 bases). Trimming pared 6 bases from V and 0 bases from J, leaving 14 bases between. The CDR3 runs to 15 residues. Germline lookup yields CDR1 SNHLY and CDR2 FYNNEI.

This rearrangement joins TRBV19 to TRBJ2-7; D possibly corresponds to TRBD2 (6 bases). Germline-derived CDR1 and CDR2 are LNHDA and SQIVND (reference sequence). This CDR3 is 14 amino acids long. Trimming shortened V by 5 bases and J by 4 bases, and 15 bases separated the two germline ends. This CDR3 reads CASSRPGTVYEQYF. In DNA form, the CDR3 reads TGTGCCAGTAGTCGCCCCGGGACTGTTTACGAGCAGTACTTC.